Sequencing of this T cell receptor (beta chain) was carried out in a study of blood T cell repertoires in COVID-19. After removal of 8 bases from V and 7 bases from J, the junction contained 5 bases not matched to a gene. Germline CDR1 MNHEY, CDR2 SMNVEV (reference sequence). This CDR3 is 13 amino acids long. The assay was immunoSEQ multiplex PCR, and TCRdb's table has in-frame clones only and misses some. The sample shows approximately 98,000 clones, over 75% of them seen only once. The sequenced sample was peripheral blood. The TCR comes from a human donor in a cohort sampled during active COVID-19. The J gene is TRBJ2-1, the V gene TRBV27; 10 nucleotides match TRBD1. The CDR3 spells CASAGQGRNEQFF. The CDR3 coding sequence is TGTGCCAGCGCGGGACAGGGGCGTAATGAGCAGTTCTTC.